These T cell receptor beta chains were read from a single sample in a study of cytomegalovirus exposure and HLA in healthy donors. Profiling relied on immunoSEQ multiplex PCR, and the TCRdb table lists in-frame clones only, not all of them. The sample contains some 150,000 clones, around 84% of which appear only once. Sequencing was done on a sample of PBMCs. The receptors here all came from a human donor in good health. CDR3s include the opening cysteine and the closing phenylalanine or tryptophan. The D gene is left open where the match is weak. Clone size appears in some rows only: once, few, many, or a class for an expanded clone.

>TRBJ2-1|few|TRBV27|TRBD2
CASAGTRGYNEQFF
TGTGCCAGTGCCGGGACTAGAGGTTACAATGAGCAGTTCTTC
>TRBJ2-1|NA|TRBV15|TRBD2
CATSRDLAGGGEQFF
TGTGCCACCAGCAGAGATCTAGCGGGAGGGGGTGAGCAGTTCTTC
>TRBJ1-1|once|TRBV2|NA
CASRKATGNTEAFF
TGTGCCAGCAGAAAGGCAACAGGGAATACTGAAGCTTTCTTT
>TRBJ1-6|few|TRBV7-2|TRBD1
CATRGLIRTPLHF
TGTGCCACCAGGGGGCTCATTCGTACACCCCTCCACTTT
>TRBJ1-5|NA|TRBV28|TRBD1
CASRYRQGGQPQHF
TGTGCCAGCAGATACAGACAGGGTGGTCAGCCCCAGCATTTT
>TRBJ1-5|few|TRBV28|TRBD1
CASSLVRGKPYNQPQHF
TGTGCCAGCAGTTTAGTCAGGGGGAAGCCTTACAATCAGCCCCAGCATTTT
>TRBJ2-4|NA|TRBV21-1|NA
CASSKRELAGAKNIQYF
TGTGCCAGCAGCAAACGAGAGCTAGCGGGAGCCAAAAACATTCAGTACTTC
>TRBJ1-4|NA|TRBV7-3|NA
CASSRSGVEKLFF
TGTGCCAGCAGCCGGTCGGGGGTAGAAAAACTGTTTTTT
>TRBJ1-5|many|TRBV29-1|NA
CSVADGLLGNQPQHF
TGCAGCGTTGCCGACGGGTTACTTGGCAATCAGCCCCAGCATTTT
>TRBJ2-3|NA|TRBV27|NA
CASSRGLSTDTQYF
TGTGCCAGCAGCCGGGGACTGAGCACAGATACGCAGTATTTT
>TRBJ1-5|NA|TRBV10-3|NA
CASGQSNQPQHF
TGTGCCAGCGGACAGAGCAATCAGCCCCAGCATTTT
>TRBJ2-1|NA|TRBV9|NA
CASSVAPGDNEQFF
TGTGCCAGCAGCGTAGCCCCAGGGGACAATGAGCAGTTCTTC
>TRBJ2-1|NA|TRBV7-2|TRBD2
CASSLVGGGNEQFF
TGTGCCAGCAGCTTAGTAGGCGGGGGGAATGAGCAGTTCTTC
>TRBJ2-5|NA|TRBV29-1|TRBD2
CSVEGGGLAGGQETQYF
TGCAGCGTTGAAGGGGGGGGACTAGCGGGAGGCCAAGAGACCCAGTACTTC
>TRBJ1-6|NA|TRBV12-1|NA
CASSFGSAGSRGQPALHF
TGTGCCAGCAGCTTTGGTTCGGCTGGTAGTAGGGGTCAACCGGCCCTCCACTTT
>TRBJ2-2|NA|TRBV9|NA
CASSGSIGELFF
TGTGCCAGCAGCGGGAGTATCGGGGAGCTGTTTTTT